The 3 T cell receptor beta chains below all came from one sample that was sequenced in a study of response to subunit inactivated influenza vaccine. TCRdb analysed the RT-PCR reads with MiXCR anew, one entry per CDR3 protein. The table includes approximately 480,000 distinct CDR3 sequences, 9.5% to 12% detected once. This sample comprised PBMCs from blood, obtained 35 to 45 days after vaccination. The receptor source for this set is a man between 50 and 59 years old who received an inactivated influenza vaccine.

This clonotype was counted ten times or more. CDR3 residues: CASSLGRGRKEQFF. The CDR3, as DNA: TGCGCCAGCAGCTTAGGCAGGGGGCGTAAAGAGCAGTTCTTC. The chain combines TRBV5-1 with TRBJ2-1, with 8 nucleotides matching TRBD1. V shed 2 bases and J 10 bases; nucleotides not matched to a gene: 8. This CDR3 has 14 amino acids. Looked up from germline, CDR1 is SGHRS and CDR2 is YFSETQ. Supplemented by reference TRBV5-1 and TRBJ2-1, the full variable domain reads KAGVTQTPRYLIKTRGQQVTLSCSPISGHRSVSWYQQTPGQGLQFLFEYFSETQRNKGNFPGRFSGRQFSNSRSEMNVSTLELGDSALYLCASSLGRGRKEQFFGPGTRLTVL.

The chain is built from TRBV5-6 and TRBJ2-1, with a tentative D call TRBD2 (6 bases). The V gene's germline CDR1 is SGHDT and CDR2 YYEEEE. The CDR3 has 13 residues. Trimming left V 4 bases short and J 8 bases short, with 13 bases between. The DNA for the CDR3 is TGTGCCAGCAGCCCCGGGACTGAGGATGAGCAGTTCTTC. Amino acids: CASSPGTEDEQFF. The entire variable domain, with the rest obtained from reference TRBV5-6 and TRBJ2-1, is as follows: DAGVTQSPTHLIKTRGQQVTLRCSPKSGHDTVSWYQQALGQGPQFIFQYYEEEERQRGNFPDRFSGHQFPNYSSELNVNALLLGDSALYLCASSPGTEDEQFFGPGTRLTVL.

CDR3 sequence: CASSFDHKGVGELFF. The CDR3 DNA is TGTGCCAGCAGCTTTGACCACAAGGGGGTCGGGGAGCTGTTTTTT. The gene calls are TRBV7-2 and TRBJ2-2, with D possibly being TRBD1 (6 bases). Germline V gives CDR1 SGHTA, CDR2 FQGNSA. V was shortened by 3 bases and J by 7 bases, with 15 bases between the two germline ends. This CDR3 has 15 residues.